The 28 T cell receptor beta chains given below trace back to one sample, sequenced in a study of T cell responses to AZD1222 COVID-19 vaccine. Generated by immunoSEQ multiplex PCR, the TCRdb table keeps only in-frame clones and is missing some. The sample has 90,000 to 150,000 clones; 91% are singletons. This specimen consisted of peripheral blood, obtained on day 0 of AZD1222 vaccination. The source of these receptors is an adult in good health.

The genes are TRBV2 and TRBJ1-4; D is unclear. V was shortened by 7 bases and J by 5 bases, with 11 bases between the two germline ends. CDR3 length: 13 amino acids. Germline CDR1 is SNHLY and CDR2 is FYNNEI. CDR3 sequence: CASNRGPNEKLFF. As DNA, the CDR3 is TGTGCCAGCAATCGCGGGCCAAATGAAAAACTGTTTTTT.

The genes are TRBV7-3 and TRBJ2-2; 7 bases are shared with TRBD1. Per germline, CDR1 SGHTA and CDR2 FQGTGA. Trimming took 6 bases from V and 7 from J; bases not matched to a gene: 2. This CDR3 has 12 amino acids. The CDR3 region is CASSRQGGELFF. Here the CDR3 DNA reads TGTGCCAGCAGTCGACAGGGCGGGGAGCTGTTTTTT.

The chain is built from TRBV19 and TRBJ1-1; D might be TRBD1 (5 bases). The CDR3 covers 13 residues. V dropped 3 bases and J dropped 4 bases, with 9 bases sitting between them. Per the germline V gene, CDR1 is LNHDA and CDR2 is SQIVND (reference sequence). CDR3 bases: TGTGCCAGTAGTATCTGGGGGTCCACTGAAGCTTTCTTT. This gives the protein CASSIWGSTEAFF.

The gene calls are TRBV15 and TRBJ2-1; tentative D call: TRBD2 (7 bases). Germline-derived CDR1 and CDR2 are LNHNV and YYDKDF (reference sequence). This CDR3 is 13 amino acids long. V lost 8 bases and J 5 bases, leaving 13 bases between the germline ends. The CDR3 is CATAGAGHNEQFF. CDR3 DNA: TGTGCCACCGCGGGGGCAGGACACAATGAGCAGTTCTTC.

This clone was seen only once. The V gene is TRBV11-2, the J gene TRBJ2-5, with D tentatively TRBD2 (6 bases). The V gene lost 1 base and the J gene lost 4 bases, with 19 bases spanning the gap. This CDR3 contains 17 residues. CDR1 and CDR2 from the germline V gene are SGHAT and FQNNGV. The CDR3 DNA reads TGTGCCAGCAGCTTAGCGGGGGAAGGGTCCAGGAGAGAGACCCAGTACTTC. Translating gives CASSLAGEGSRRETQYF.

The chain carries TRBV19 and TRBJ1-1, with D maybe TRBD1 (6 bases). The CDR3 covers 15 residues. In germline, CDR1 is LNHDA, CDR2 SQIVND (reference sequence). The germline V and J ends were trimmed by 3 bases and 3 bases, with 14 bases remaining between them. Here the CDR3 reads CASSINRAGDTEAFF. The CDR3, as DNA: TGTGCCAGTAGTATTAACAGGGCGGGGGACACTGAAGCTTTCTTT.

In its sample, this clone was seen once. V is TRBV29-1 and J is TRBJ1-2; no clear D gene. The CDR3 covers 14 residues. Between the trimmed V and J ends, which lost 6 bases and 0 bases, there was a span of 14 bases. The germline V gene encodes CDR1 SQVTM and CDR2 ANQGSEA. The CDR3 sequence: CSVTTSEANYGYTF. For the CDR3, the DNA is TGCAGCGTAACCACCTCCGAAGCTAACTATGGCTACACCTTC.

The chain combines TRBV18 with TRBJ1-6; D is ambiguous. Germline values: CDR1 KGHSH, CDR2 LQKENI. V was clipped by 3 bases and J by 8 bases, with 14 bases between them. The CDR3 runs 15 residues. For the CDR3, the DNA is TGTGCCAGCTCACCCCAGACCGGGTCGGATTCACCCCTCCACTTT. Its protein is CASSPQTGSDSPLHF.

V usage is TRBV12-5 and J usage is TRBJ2-3; D may be TRBD1 (6 bases). Trimming removed 6 bases at V and 0 bases at J, with 16 bases between. The CDR3 is 16 residues long. The germline gives CDR1 LGHNT, CDR2 FRNRAP. The CDR3 bases are TGTGCTAGTGGGCCACAGGGAGTACTCAGCACAGATACGCAGTATTTT. It encodes CASGPQGVLSTDTQYF.

The chain combines TRBV28 with TRBJ1-1; D uncertain. The V gene's germline CDR1 is MDHEN and CDR2 SYDVKM. The CDR3 extends over 11 amino acids. Trimming stripped 4 bases from V and 1 base from J, with 1 base between. The CDR3 is CASSWNTEAFF. CDR3 bases: TGTGCCAGCAGTTGGAACACTGAAGCTTTCTTT.

The chain couples TRBV19 to TRBJ1-2, with D possibly TRBD1 on 6 matching bases. The CDR3 is 12 residues long. V was shortened by 10 bases and J by 4 bases, with 13 bases between the two germline ends. Per germline, CDR1 LNHDA and CDR2 SQIVND (reference sequence). The CDR3 sequence: CATTGMFYGYTF. DNA for the CDR3: TGTGCCACGACAGGAATGTTCTATGGCTACACCTTC. Drawing the rest from reference TRBV19 and TRBJ1-2, the complete variable domain is DGGITQSPKYLFRKEGQNVTLSCEQNLNHDAMYWYRQDPGQGLRLIYYSQIVNDFQKGDIAEGYSVSREKKESFPLTVTSAQKNPTAFYLCATTGMFYGYTFGSGTRLTVV.

The chain recombines TRBV11-2 with TRBJ1-1; no clear D. The V end was cut by 1 base, the J end by 2 bases, with 5 bases between. Germline V gives CDR1 SGHAT, CDR2 FQNNGV. This CDR3 has 13 amino acids. CDR3: CASSLVGNTEAFF. In DNA, the CDR3 is TGTGCCAGCAGCTTAGTAGGAAACACTGAAGCTTTCTTT.

V and J are TRBV3-1 (or the pseudogene TRBV3-2) and TRBJ2-3; 7 nucleotides agree with TRBD1. The germline gives CDR1 LGHDT, CDR2 YNNKEL (reference sequence). J gave up 2 bases and V 0 bases, and 8 bases lay outside the gene matches. The CDR3 totals 17 residues. In DNA, the CDR3 is TGTGCCAGCAGCCAAGACTTCCGGGACAGACTCACAGATACGCAGTATTTT. Translated: CASSQDFRDRLTDTQYF.

The chain joins TRBV21-1 to TRBJ2-7. TRBV21-1 constitutes a pseudogene. The CDR3 has 15 amino acids. CDR3 sequence (DNA): TGTGCCAGCAGCAAAGGGGTTTGGGGTCCCTACGAGCAGTACTTC. This gives the protein CASSKGVWGPYEQYF.

The genes are TRBV2 and TRBJ1-5; D gene uncertain. Trimming shortened V by 1 base and J by 3 bases, and 13 bases separated the two germline ends. Germline V gene data show CDR1 as SNHLY and CDR2 as FYNNEI. There are 16 residues in the CDR3. The CDR3 is CASSEGGRRFNQPQHF. The CDR3 coding sequence is TGTGCCAGCAGTGAAGGTGGCAGGCGATTCAATCAGCCCCAGCATTTT.

J is TRBJ2-5 and V is TRBV5-5; perhaps TRBD2 as D (6 bases). Germline V gene sequence: CDR1 SGHKS, CDR2 YYEKEE (reference sequence). V lost 4 bases to trimming and J lost 5 bases, with 18 bases between them. The length of the CDR3 is 15 residues. CDR3 in amino acids: CASSPIGSREETQYF. The DNA of the CDR3 is TGTGCCAGCAGCCCCATAGGGTCCCGGGAGGAGACCCAGTACTTC.

The gene calls are TRBV5-1 and TRBJ1-3; D is unresolved. CDR1 and CDR2 (germline): SGHRS, YFSETQ. There are 13 residues in the CDR3. V was pared by 4 bases and J by 4 bases, with 9 bases between. CDR3 DNA: TGCGCCAGCAGCAAGGACTCGGGAAACACCATATATTTT. Protein sequence: CASSKDSGNTIYF.

The chain combines TRBV18 with TRBJ1-2; 7 bases match TRBD1. CDR1 KGHSH and CDR2 LQKENI come from the germline V gene. With V trimmed by 6 bases and J by 3 bases, 7 bases remained unmatched. The length of the CDR3 is 14 residues. DNA for the CDR3: TGTGCCAGCTCCGGTAACACAGGGGACTATGGCTACACCTTC. Its protein is CASSGNTGDYGYTF. Variable domain in full (rest from reference TRBV18 and TRBJ1-2): NAGVMQNPRHLVRRRGQEARLRCSPMKGHSHVYWYRQLPEEGLKFMVYLQKENIIDESGMPKERFSAEFPKEGPSILRIQQVVRGDSAAYFCASSGNTGDYGYTFGSGTRLTVV.

V usage is TRBV29-1 and J usage is TRBJ1-4; D is ambiguous. Germline CDR1 SQVTM, CDR2 ANQGSEA. The ends were cut back, 7 bases at V and 4 bases at J, with 13 bases in the middle. The length of the CDR3 is 13 residues. The CDR3 reads CSGTDILNEKLFF. CDR3 in DNA: TGCAGCGGGACCGACATACTTAATGAAAAACTGTTTTTT. The whole variable domain, filled in from reference TRBV29-1 and TRBJ1-4, reads SAVISQKPSRDICQRGTSLTIQCQVDSQVTMMFWYRQQPGQSLTLIATANQGSEATYESGFVIDKFPISRPNLTFSTLTVSNMSPEDSSIYLCSGTDILNEKLFFGSGTQLSVL.

The J gene is TRBJ2-1, the V gene TRBV9; the D is unclear. CDR3 size: 14 residues. Germline V lookup: CDR1 SGDLS, CDR2 YYNGEE. V was pared by 3 bases and J by 7 bases, with 14 bases between. The CDR3 loop is CASSAVWEPNEQFF. CDR3 nucleotides: TGTGCCAGCAGCGCCGTATGGGAACCGAATGAGCAGTTCTTC.

The rearrangement uses TRBV9 and TRBJ2-1; the D is unclear. Germline-derived CDR1 and CDR2 are SGDLS and YYNGEE. The CDR3 is 13 residues long. The V gene lost 0 bases and the J gene lost 0 bases, with 1 base spanning the gap. The DNA for the CDR3 is TGTGCCAGCAGCGTAGCCTCCTACAATGAGCAGTTCTTC. As protein: CASSVASYNEQFF.

This chain links TRBV25-1 with TRBJ1-1, with D possibly TRBD1 on 5 matching bases. The CDR3 totals 13 residues. V lost 4 bases to trimming and J lost 6 bases, with 12 bases between them. Germline lookup yields CDR1 MGHDK and CDR2 SYGVNS. CDR3 DNA: TGTGCCAGCAGTGCCTCCCGGGGGTCTGAAGCTTTCTTT. It codes for CASSASRGSEAFF.

V gene TRBV19 combines with J gene TRBJ2-7; TRBD1 might be the D (5 bases). This CDR3 is built from 15 residues. CDR1 and CDR2 from the germline V gene are LNHDA and SQIVND (reference sequence). V was pared by 6 bases and J by 2 bases, with 17 bases between. CDR3 residues: CASSSTGKSTYEQYF. Here the CDR3 DNA reads TGTGCCAGTAGCTCCACAGGCAAATCAACCTACGAGCAGTACTTC.

CDR3 nucleotides: TGTGCCAGCGCTGGGGGCGGAAACACCATATATTTT. Residues: CASAGGGNTIYF. The chain has TRBV25-1 and TRBJ1-3; tentatively, D is TRBD1 (6 bases). The CDR3 has 12 residues. V gave up 8 bases and J gave up 4 bases, with 9 bases separating them. The germline V gene has CDR1 MGHDK and CDR2 SYGVNS.

V gene TRBV3-1 (or the pseudogene TRBV3-2) combines with J gene TRBJ1-3; no firm D call. Germline values: CDR1 LGHDT, CDR2 YNNKEL (reference sequence). This CDR3 region has 15 residues. V lost 1 base and J lost 0, with 7 bases in between. CDR3 bases: TGTGCCAGCAGCCAAGGTTACAGCTCTGGAAACACCATATATTTT. Translated, it gives CASSQGYSSGNTIYF.

The chain has TRBV24-1 and TRBJ2-7; TRBD1 agrees at 9 bases. V was clipped by 2 bases and J by 0 bases; unmatched bases: 1. The CDR3 runs 15 residues. From germline, CDR1 is KGHDR and CDR2 SFDVKD. The CDR3 DNA is TGTGCCACCAGTGATTCGGGACAGGGCTCCTACGAGCAGTACTTC. Translated: CATSDSGQGSYEQYF.

This rearrangement joins TRBV7-8 to TRBJ2-3; the D gene could be TRBD1 or TRBD2 (5 bases each). The length of the CDR3 is 16 residues. The germline V gene encodes CDR1 SGHVS and CDR2 FQNEAQ. Trimming took 3 bases from V and 5 from J, leaving 18 bases between them. This CDR3 is CASSFPRDHRGDTQYF. Written as DNA, the CDR3 is TGTGCCAGCAGCTTCCCCCGGGACCACAGAGGAGATACGCAGTATTTT.

The chain employs TRBV11-2 and TRBJ1-3; D gene unclear. From germline, CDR1 is SGHAT and CDR2 FQNNGV. The CDR3 has 16 amino acids. Trimming took 1 base from V and 1 from J, leaving 11 bases between them. CDR3 region: CASSLAGGGSGNTIYF. DNA for the CDR3: TGTGCCAGCAGCTTAGCGGGTGGAGGGTCTGGAAACACCATATATTTT. Filled out from reference TRBV11-2 and TRBJ1-3, the complete variable domain reads EAGVAQSPRYKIIEKRQSVAFWCNPISGHATLYWYQQILGQGPKLLIQFQNNGVVDDSQLPKDRFSAERLKGVDSTLKIQPAKLEDSAVYLCASSLAGGGSGNTIYFGEGSWLTVV.